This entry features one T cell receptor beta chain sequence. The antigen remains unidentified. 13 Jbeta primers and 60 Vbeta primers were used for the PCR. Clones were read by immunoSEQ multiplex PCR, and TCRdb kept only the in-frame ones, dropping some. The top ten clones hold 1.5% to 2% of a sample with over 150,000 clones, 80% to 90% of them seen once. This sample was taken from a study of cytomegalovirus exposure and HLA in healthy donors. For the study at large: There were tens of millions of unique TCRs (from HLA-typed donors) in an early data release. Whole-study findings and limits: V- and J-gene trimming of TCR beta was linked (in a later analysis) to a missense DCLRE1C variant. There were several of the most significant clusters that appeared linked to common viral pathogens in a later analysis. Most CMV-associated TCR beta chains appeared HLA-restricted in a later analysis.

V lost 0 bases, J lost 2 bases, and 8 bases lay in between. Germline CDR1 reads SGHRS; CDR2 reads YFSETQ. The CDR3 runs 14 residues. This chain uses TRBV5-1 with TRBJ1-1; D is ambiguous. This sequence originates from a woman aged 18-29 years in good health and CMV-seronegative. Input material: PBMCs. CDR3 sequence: CASSLVEANTEAFF. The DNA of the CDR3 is TGCGCCAGCAGCTTGGTGGAGGCTAACACTGAAGCTTTCTTT.